This T cell receptor beta chain originates from a study of T cell clones after liver transplantation. The repertoire was sequenced with immunoSEQ multiplex PCR; TCRdb's copy has only in-frame clones and lacks some. The sample records around 20,000 clones, 75% to 90% being singletons. With 0 bases clipped from V and 5 bases from J, the junction kept 6 bases outside the gene matches. Germline CDR1 and CDR2: SEHNR and FQNEAQ (reference sequence). CDR3 length: 16 amino acids. This material consisted of CD8+ T cells from blood, taken 45 to 46 months after liver transplant. This TCR was sampled from a human patient who received a liver transplant. Part of the T cells may come from the graft donor. J is TRBJ2-1 and V is TRBV7-9; 8 bases line up with TRBD1. CDR3 nucleotide sequence: TGTGCCAGCAGCTTAGCGATCCAGGGGGCAAACAATGAGCAGTTCTTC. Its translation is CASSLAIQGANNEQFF.